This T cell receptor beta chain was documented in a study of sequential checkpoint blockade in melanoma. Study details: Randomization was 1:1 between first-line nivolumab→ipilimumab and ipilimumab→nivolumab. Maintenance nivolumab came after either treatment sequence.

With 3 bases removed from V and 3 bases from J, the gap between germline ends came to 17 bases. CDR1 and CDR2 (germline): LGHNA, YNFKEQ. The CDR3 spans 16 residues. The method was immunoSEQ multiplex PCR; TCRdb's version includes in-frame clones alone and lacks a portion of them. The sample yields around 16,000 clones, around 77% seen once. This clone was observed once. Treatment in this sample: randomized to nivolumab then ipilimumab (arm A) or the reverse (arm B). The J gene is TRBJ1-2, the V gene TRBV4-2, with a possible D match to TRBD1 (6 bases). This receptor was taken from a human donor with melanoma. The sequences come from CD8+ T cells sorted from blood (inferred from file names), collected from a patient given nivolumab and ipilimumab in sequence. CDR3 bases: TGTGCCAGCAGCCAGCCTTGGGACACCTCTGACTATGGCTACACCTTC. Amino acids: CASSQPWDTSDYGYTF.